The clone carrying this T cell receptor (beta chain) came up a few times. This CDR3 is built from 18 residues. Germline CDR1 reads SGDLS; CDR2 reads YYNGEE. Trimming shortened V by 0 bases and J by 1 base, and 18 bases separated the two germline ends. This record belongs to a study of T-cell memory formation after mild COVID-19. TCRdb re-called the 5' RACE reads through MiXCR, storing one row per CDR3 protein. This sample has 300,000 to 400,000 distinct CDR3 sequences, with around 14% found just once. Input material: PBMCs or a T cell subset sorted from them (not recorded which). The source is a man aged 18-30 years who had mild COVID-19 (a few samples of this study predate the infection). Cell type and time point are not known. This rearrangement joins TRBV9 to TRBJ2-3; D remains unclear. In nucleotides, the CDR3 is TGTGCCAGCAGCGTAGGGGTCTCGACAATTTATGGCACAGATACGCAGTATTTT. The encoded protein is CASSVGVSTIYGTDTQYF.